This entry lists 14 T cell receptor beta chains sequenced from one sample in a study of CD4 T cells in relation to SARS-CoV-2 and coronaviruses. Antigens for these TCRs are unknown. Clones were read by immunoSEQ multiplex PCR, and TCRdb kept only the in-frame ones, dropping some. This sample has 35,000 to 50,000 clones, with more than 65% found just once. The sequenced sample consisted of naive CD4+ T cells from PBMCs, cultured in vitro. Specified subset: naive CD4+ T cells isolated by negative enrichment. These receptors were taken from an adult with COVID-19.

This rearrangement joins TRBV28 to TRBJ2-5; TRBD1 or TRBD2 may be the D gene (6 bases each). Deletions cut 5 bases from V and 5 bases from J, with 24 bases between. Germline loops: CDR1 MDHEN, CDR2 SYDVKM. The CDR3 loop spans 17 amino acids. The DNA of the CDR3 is TGTGCCAGCAGTGACCCCGCGGGACATCTTATTATGGAGACCCAGTACTTC. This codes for CASSDPAGHLIMETQYF. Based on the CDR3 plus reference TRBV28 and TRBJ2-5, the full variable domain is DVKVTQSSRYLVKRTGEKVFLECVQDMDHENMFWYRQDPGLGLRLIYFSYDVKMKEKGDIPEGYSVSREKKERFSLILESASTNQTSMYLCASSDPAGHLIMETQYFGPGTRLLVL.

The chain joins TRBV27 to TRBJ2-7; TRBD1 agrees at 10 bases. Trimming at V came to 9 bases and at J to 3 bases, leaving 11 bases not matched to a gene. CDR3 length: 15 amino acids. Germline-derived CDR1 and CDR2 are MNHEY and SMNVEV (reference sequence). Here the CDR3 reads CASMIVGQGFYEQYF. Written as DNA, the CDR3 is TGTGCCAGTATGATCGTGGGACAGGGGTTCTACGAGCAGTACTTC.

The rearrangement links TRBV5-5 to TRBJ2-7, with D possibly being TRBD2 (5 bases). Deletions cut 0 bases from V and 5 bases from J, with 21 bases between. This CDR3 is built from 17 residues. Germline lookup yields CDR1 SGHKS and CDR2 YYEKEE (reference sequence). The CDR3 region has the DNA TGTGCCAGCAGCTTGGCCAATTTAGGAGGTGGCTTGGACGAGCAGTACTTC. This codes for CASSLANLGGGLDEQYF.

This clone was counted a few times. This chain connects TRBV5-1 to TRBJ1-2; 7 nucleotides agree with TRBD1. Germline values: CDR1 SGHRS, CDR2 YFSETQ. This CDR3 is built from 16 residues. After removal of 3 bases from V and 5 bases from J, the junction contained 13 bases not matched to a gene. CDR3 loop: CASSSTVTGRSYGYTF. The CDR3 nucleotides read TGCGCCAGCAGCTCCACGGTGACAGGGCGCTCATATGGCTACACCTTC. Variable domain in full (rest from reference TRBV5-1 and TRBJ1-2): KAGVTQTPRYLIKTRGQQVTLSCSPISGHRSVSWYQQTPGQGLQFLFEYFSETQRNKGNFPGRFSGRQFSNSRSEMNVSTLELGDSALYLCASSSTVTGRSYGYTFGSGTRLTVV.

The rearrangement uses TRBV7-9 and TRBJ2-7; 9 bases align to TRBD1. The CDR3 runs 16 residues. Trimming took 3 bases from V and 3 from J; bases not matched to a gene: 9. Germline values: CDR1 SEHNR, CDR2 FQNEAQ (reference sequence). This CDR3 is CASSFPPGTGLYEQYF. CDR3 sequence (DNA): TGTGCCAGCAGCTTCCCCCCCGGGACAGGGCTCTACGAGCAGTACTTC.

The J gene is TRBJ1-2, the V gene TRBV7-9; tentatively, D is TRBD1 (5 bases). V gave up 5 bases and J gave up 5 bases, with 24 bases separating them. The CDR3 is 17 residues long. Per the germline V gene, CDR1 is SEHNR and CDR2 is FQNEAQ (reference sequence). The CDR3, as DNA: TGTGCCAGCAGCCGTGGGAGGGACCAGGGCGGCGGATATGGCTACACCTTC. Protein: CASSRGRDQGGGYGYTF.

CDR3 residues: CSAIEGLGLNEQFF. The CDR3 bases are TGCAGTGCTATTGAGGGCCTCGGACTCAATGAGCAGTTCTTC. This sequence joins TRBV20-1 and TRBJ2-1; TRBD2 is a possible D gene (5 bases). The CDR3 covers 14 residues. The V and J ends lost 4 bases and 6 bases respectively, with 16 bases between them. Per the germline V gene, CDR1 is DFQATT and CDR2 is SNEGSKA (reference sequence).

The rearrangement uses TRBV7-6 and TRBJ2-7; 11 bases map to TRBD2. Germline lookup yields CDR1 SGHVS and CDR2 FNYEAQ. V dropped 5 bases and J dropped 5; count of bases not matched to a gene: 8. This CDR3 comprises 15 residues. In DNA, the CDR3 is TGTGCCAGCAGCCTGACTAGCGGGACTTTGCACGAGCAGTACTTC. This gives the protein CASSLTSGTLHEQYF.

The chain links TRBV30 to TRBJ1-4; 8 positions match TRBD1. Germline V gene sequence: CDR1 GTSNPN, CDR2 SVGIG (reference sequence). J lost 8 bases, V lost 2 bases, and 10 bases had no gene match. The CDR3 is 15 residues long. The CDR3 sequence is CAWSIRTGWGEKLFF. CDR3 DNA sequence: TGTGCCTGGAGTATAAGGACAGGGTGGGGGGAAAAACTGTTTTTT.

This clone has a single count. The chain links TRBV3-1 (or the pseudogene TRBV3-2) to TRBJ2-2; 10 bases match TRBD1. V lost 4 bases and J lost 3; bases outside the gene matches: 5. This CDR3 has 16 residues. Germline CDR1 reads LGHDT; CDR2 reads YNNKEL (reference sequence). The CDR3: CASSRQGAVDTGELFF. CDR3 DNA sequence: TGTGCCAGCAGCCGACAGGGGGCCGTGGACACCGGGGAGCTGTTTTTT.

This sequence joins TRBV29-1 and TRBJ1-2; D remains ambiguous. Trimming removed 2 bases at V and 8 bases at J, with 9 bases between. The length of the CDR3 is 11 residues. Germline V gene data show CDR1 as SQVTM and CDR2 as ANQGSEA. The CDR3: CSVENRGGYTF. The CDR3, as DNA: TGCAGCGTTGAAAATCGAGGGGGCTACACCTTC. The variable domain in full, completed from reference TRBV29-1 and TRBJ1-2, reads SAVISQKPSRDICQRGTSLTIQCQVDSQVTMMFWYRQQPGQSLTLIATANQGSEATYESGFVIDKFPISRPNLTFSTLTVSNMSPEDSSIYLCSVENRGGYTFGSGTRLTVV.

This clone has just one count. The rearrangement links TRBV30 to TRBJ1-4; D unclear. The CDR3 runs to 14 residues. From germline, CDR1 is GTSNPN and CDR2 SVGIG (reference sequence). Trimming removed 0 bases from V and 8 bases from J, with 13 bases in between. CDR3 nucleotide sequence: TGTGCCTGGAGTGTACGGCAGTTTAGGGAAAAACTGTTTTTT. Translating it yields CAWSVRQFREKLFF.

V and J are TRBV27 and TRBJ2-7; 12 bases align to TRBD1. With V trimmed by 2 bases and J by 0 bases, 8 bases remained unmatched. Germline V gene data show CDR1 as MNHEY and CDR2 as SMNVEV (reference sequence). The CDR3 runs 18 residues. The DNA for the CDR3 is TGTGCCAGCAGTTTAGGGACAGGGGGCCTCCAAAGCTCCTACGAGCAGTACTTC. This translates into CASSLGTGGLQSSYEQYF.

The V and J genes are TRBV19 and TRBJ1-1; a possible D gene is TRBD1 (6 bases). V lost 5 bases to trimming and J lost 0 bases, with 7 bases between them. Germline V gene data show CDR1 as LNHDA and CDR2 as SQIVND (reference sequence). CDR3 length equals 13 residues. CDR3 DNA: TGTGCCAGTAGTGGGGGGCTGAACACTGAAGCTTTCTTT. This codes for CASSGGLNTEAFF.